The rows below give T cell receptor beta chains drawn from one sample of a study of spatial heterogeneity in lung cancer. One entry per CDR3 protein, called by TCRdb with MiXCR from the 5' RACE reads. The sample records about 94,000 distinct CDR3 sequences, around 19% being singletons. This specimen consisted of PBMCs, obtained at follow-up. The receptors here all came from a male donor with early-stage non-small cell lung cancer. The CDR3 runs from the conserved cysteine through the conserved F or W. Each record gives: J gene, D gene, V gene, clone size, CDR3 DNA, CDR3 protein. The D gene is left open where the match is weak. Rows may omit the clone size; those that give it use once, few, many or a size class.

j_call: TRBJ1-2
d_call: .
v_call: TRBV6-5
clone_size: few
cdr3_nt: TGTGCCAGCAGATCCCCGGGGACCGCTAACTATGGCTACACCTTC
cdr3_aa: CASRSPGTANYGYTF

j_call: TRBJ2-3
d_call: .
v_call: TRBV18
clone_size: .
cdr3_nt: TGTGCCAGCTCCAACCAAGGGCAAGGCACAGATACGCAGTATTTT
cdr3_aa: CASSNQGQGTDTQYF

j_call: TRBJ2-2
d_call: .
v_call: TRBV6-5
clone_size: many
cdr3_nt: TGTGCCAGCAGTCTAGGGGGCGGGGAGCTGTTTTTT
cdr3_aa: CASSLGGGELFF

j_call: TRBJ2-2
d_call: TRBD2
v_call: TRBV12-3/TRBV12-4
clone_size: many
cdr3_nt: TGTGCCAGCAGTCAAACTAGCGGGGGGAGCACCGGGGAGCTGTTTTTT
cdr3_aa: CASSQTSGGSTGELFF

j_call: TRBJ1-1
d_call: .
v_call: TRBV7-2
clone_size: many
cdr3_nt: TGTGCCAGCAGCATCGGGACGGCCGAAGCTTTCTTT
cdr3_aa: CASSIGTAEAFF

j_call: TRBJ1-3
d_call: .
v_call: TRBV6-5
clone_size: .
cdr3_nt: TGTGCCAGCAGTTACTCGATTCGGGGGCGCGGAAACACCATATATTTT
cdr3_aa: CASSYSIRGRGNTIYF

j_call: TRBJ1-2
d_call: .
v_call: TRBV7-2
clone_size: few
cdr3_nt: TGTGCCAGCAGCCCAGGGATCTATGGCTACACCTTC
cdr3_aa: CASSPGIYGYTF

j_call: TRBJ1-6
d_call: TRBD1
v_call: TRBV20-1
clone_size: .
cdr3_nt: TGCAGTGCTATCCAAGGGACAGTAGGTTCACCCCTCCACTTT
cdr3_aa: CSAIQGTVGSPLHF

j_call: TRBJ1-1
d_call: .
v_call: TRBV18
clone_size: .
cdr3_nt: TGTGCCAGTAGGACGGCAATGAACACTGAAGCTTTCTTT
cdr3_aa: CASRTAMNTEAFF

j_call: TRBJ2-1
d_call: .
v_call: TRBV3-1
clone_size: few
cdr3_nt: TGTGCCAGCTCCCCGGGGGCTAATGAGCAGTTCTTC
cdr3_aa: CASSPGANEQFF

j_call: TRBJ1-5
d_call: .
v_call: TRBV28
clone_size: .
cdr3_nt: TGTGCCAGCGTCCGAGCTGGGATTCGTCAGCCCCAGCATTTT
cdr3_aa: CASVRAGIRQPQHF

j_call: TRBJ2-3
d_call: .
v_call: TRBV15
clone_size: .
cdr3_nt: TGTGCCACCAGCAGAGATCGTTTAGATGCAGATACGCAGTATTTT
cdr3_aa: CATSRDRLDADTQYF

j_call: TRBJ2-2
d_call: .
v_call: TRBV20-1
clone_size: medium-sized
cdr3_nt: TGCAGTGCTAGCGGGATGAACACCGGGGAGCTGTTTTTT
cdr3_aa: CSASGMNTGELFF

j_call: TRBJ2-2
d_call: .
v_call: TRBV2
clone_size: .
cdr3_nt: TGTGCCAGCAGTGAAGGAATCCAGGGCACCGGGGAGCTGTTTTTT
cdr3_aa: CASSEGIQGTGELFF

j_call: TRBJ1-2
d_call: .
v_call: TRBV20-1
clone_size: .
cdr3_nt: TGCAGTGCGCCAGCCCGGGGCGGCGGCTATGGCTACACCTTC
cdr3_aa: CSAPARGGGYGYTF

j_call: TRBJ1-6
d_call: .
v_call: TRBV20-1
clone_size: few
cdr3_nt: TGCAGTGCAAAGGACACTGGGCGGAATTCACCCCTCCACTTT
cdr3_aa: CSAKDTGRNSPLHF

j_call: TRBJ2-7
d_call: .
v_call: TRBV24-1
clone_size: many
cdr3_nt: TGTGCCACCAGTGATTCTGGGGGAGGCTACGAGCAGTACTTC
cdr3_aa: CATSDSGGGYEQYF

j_call: TRBJ2-2
d_call: TRBD2
v_call: TRBV14
clone_size: .
cdr3_nt: TGTGCCAGCAGCCAATTCAACTTAGCGGGAGTGGTCGGGGAGCTGTTTTTT
cdr3_aa: CASSQFNLAGVVGELFF

j_call: TRBJ2-1
d_call: .
v_call: TRBV29-1
clone_size: many
cdr3_nt: TGCAGCGTTGAAGAGGAAGGGAGGTTAGTGGATGAGCAGTTCTTC
cdr3_aa: CSVEEEGRLVDEQFF